This paragraph covers one T cell receptor (beta chain) sequence. Sequenced by immunoSEQ multiplex PCR; TCRdb stores in-frame clones only, minus some. The sample has under 150,000 clones, 88% seen once. The source of the sample is a study of PD-1 blockade in mismatch repair-deficient tumors. The CDR3 covers 15 residues. With 2 bases removed from V and 5 bases from J, the gap between germline ends came to 14 bases. The germline V gene has CDR1 SGHNT and CDR2 YYREEE (reference sequence). The chain has TRBV5-4 and TRBJ2-1; D may be TRBD2 (5 bases). The sample here was peripheral blood, taken roughly 67 weeks after starting pembrolizumab. This clonotype was sampled from an adult with mismatch repair-deficient cancer. DNA for the CDR3: TGTGCCAGCAGCTTTACTAGACTGTCCGACAATGAGCAGTTCTTC. Translated, it gives CASSFTRLSDNEQFF. The full variable domain, rest sourced from reference TRBV5-4 and TRBJ2-1, is ETGVTQSPTHLIKTRGQQVTLRCSSQSGHNTVSWYQQALGQGPQFIFQYYREEENGRGNFPPRFSGLQFPNYSSELNVNALELDDSALYLCASSFTRLSDNEQFFGPGTRLTVL.